The T cell receptor (beta chain) described here comes from a study of chemoradiotherapy in HPV16-positive cancers. V dropped 7 bases and J dropped 3; count of bases not matched to a gene: 6. CDR3 length equals 14 residues. Per germline, CDR1 LNHDA and CDR2 SQIVND (reference sequence). Generated by immunoSEQ multiplex PCR, the TCRdb table keeps only in-frame clones and is missing some. The table includes tens of thousands of clones, around 78% detected once. V gene TRBV19 combines with J gene TRBJ1-1, with TRBD1 matching 9 bases. The TCR was taken from a human donor with HPV-associated anogenital cancer. The sample here was taken from a patient who underwent chemoradiotherapy. The CDR3 is CASTLTGGDTEAFF. The DNA for the CDR3 is TGTGCCAGTACCCTGACAGGGGGTGACACTGAAGCTTTCTTT. Filled out from reference TRBV19 and TRBJ1-1, the complete variable domain reads DGGITQSPKYLFRKEGQNVTLSCEQNLNHDAMYWYRQDPGQGLRLIYYSQIVNDFQKGDIAEGYSVSREKKESFPLTVTSAQKNPTAFYLCASTLTGGDTEAFFGQGTRLTVV.